This TCR beta chain was captured by sequencing in a study of CD8 T cells in Susac syndrome. Reverse transcription of 0.5 to 1 ug RNA was carried out with random hexamers. TCRdb passed the immunoSEQ multiplex PCR reads through MiXCR, listing each CDR3 protein once. The table includes 300,000 or so distinct CDR3 sequences, around 90% detected once. Sequencing of TCR beta was performed on blood CD8+ T cells and on blood CD4+ T cells. The sequence derives from a human donor with multiple sclerosis. The sample comprised CD4+ T cells from PBMCs.

As DNA, the CDR3 is TGTGCCAGCAGTTTCAGACAGGGGGCCCCCTCCCGGGGCACTGAAGCTTTCTTT. As protein: CASSFRQGAPSRGTEAFF. The chain employs TRBV12-3 or TRBV12-4 and TRBJ1-1; TRBD1 matches at 10 bases. This CDR3 comprises 18 residues. Trimming took 3 bases from V and 4 from J; bases not matched to a gene: 14.